This T cell receptor (beta chain) was captured in a study of T-cell memory formation after mild COVID-19. Looking at the study overall: TCR clusters mostly belonged to single donors.

UMIs and sample barcodes were carried by the TCR alpha and TCR beta cDNA libraries that 5'RACE produced using constant-segment primers. TCRdb re-analysed the 5' RACE reads in MiXCR, keeping a single row per CDR3 protein. Of 400,000 or so distinct CDR3 sequences in the sample, 20% were seen once. The V gene end was trimmed by 5 bases and the J gene end by 3 bases; junction bases not matched to a gene: 3. From germline, CDR1 is SGHVS and CDR2 FQNEAQ. The CDR3 totals 15 residues. Findings of the study overall: Clones shrinking from day 15 to 85 showed even CD4/CD8 mixes; later expanders tilted CD4+. Shrinking CD4+ clones resided mostly in CM and EM, and CD8+ ones in EMRA.

This clonotype has a count of ten or more. Its target is not known. This rearrangement joins TRBV7-8 to TRBJ2-7, with 14 bases matching TRBD2. This TCR was recovered from an adult woman who had mild COVID-19 (a few samples of this study predate the infection). Cell type and time point are not known. The specimen sequenced was PBMCs or a T cell subset sorted from them (not recorded which). The CDR3 DNA follows: TGTGCCAGCAGCGAGACTAGCGGGAGGGGCTACGAGCAGTACTTC. Its protein product is CASSETSGRGYEQYF.